A single sample is the source of the 32 T cell receptor beta chains below, sequenced in a study of blood T cell repertoires in COVID-19. The assay was immunoSEQ multiplex PCR, and TCRdb's table has in-frame clones only and misses some. The table has 300,000 to 350,000 clones, around 90% seen once. The specimen was peripheral blood. The receptors were sampled from a woman aged 18-29 years who had recovered from COVID-19.

This chain links TRBV5-1 with TRBJ2-3; 7 nucleotides agree with TRBD2. The CDR3 contains 16 residues. J was trimmed by 2 bases and V by 4 bases; bases with no gene match: 10. From germline, CDR1 is SGHRS and CDR2 YFSETQ. The CDR3 loop is CASSPGRGGFTDTQYF. The CDR3, as DNA: TGCGCCAGCAGCCCAGGGAGGGGCGGTTTCACAGATACGCAGTATTTT. The entire variable domain, with the rest obtained from reference TRBV5-1 and TRBJ2-3, is as follows: KAGVTQTPRYLIKTRGQQVTLSCSPISGHRSVSWYQQTPGQGLQFLFEYFSETQRNKGNFPGRFSGRQFSNSRSEMNVSTLELGDSALYLCASSPGRGGFTDTQYFGPGTRLTVL.

The chain uses TRBV6-2 or TRBV6-3 and TRBJ1-6; D is uncertain. V lost 2 bases, J lost 6 bases, and 8 bases lay in between. This CDR3 region has 14 residues. Germline-derived CDR1 and CDR2 are MNHEY and SVGEGT. The CDR3 reads CASSYIPVNSPLHF. DNA for the CDR3: TGTGCCAGCAGTTACATTCCGGTTAATTCACCCCTCCACTTT.

The V call is TRBV27, the J call TRBJ2-1; 13 positions agree with TRBD2. Germline CDR1 is MNHEY and CDR2 is SMNVEV (reference sequence). CDR3 size: 19 residues. The trim removed 5 bases at V and 6 bases at J, leaving 16 bases unmatched. DNA of the CDR3: TGTGCCAGCAGTCCCTGGACTAGCGGGAGCTTTAACTTACTCAATGAGCAGTTCTTC. This sequence encodes CASSPWTSGSFNLLNEQFF.

This clone was seen a handful of times. The rearrangement joins TRBV5-5 to TRBJ2-1, with D unclear. CDR1 SGHKS and CDR2 YYEKEE come from the germline V gene (reference sequence). Deletions cut 2 bases from V and 0 bases from J, with 9 bases between. The CDR3 is 15 residues long. The CDR3 DNA sequence: TGTGCCAGCAGCTTTAGTTACAGCTCCTACAATGAGCAGTTCTTC. This encodes CASSFSYSSYNEQFF. The full variable domain, rest sourced from reference TRBV5-5 and TRBJ2-1, is DAGVTQSPTHLIKTRGQQVTLRCSPISGHKSVSWYQQVLGQGPQFIFQYYEKEERGRGNFPDRFSARQFPNYSSELNVNALLLGDSALYLCASSFSYSSYNEQFFGPGTRLTVL.

The chain recombines TRBV25-1 with TRBJ2-5; no firm D call. The CDR3 sequence is 15 residues long. Germline-derived CDR1 and CDR2 are MGHDK and SYGVNS. Trimming removed 6 bases from V and 2 bases from J, with 16 bases in between. As DNA, the CDR3 is TGTGCCAGCAGGAGTGGAGTGATGGATCAAGAGACCCAGTACTTC. Translated: CASRSGVMDQETQYF.

This chain uses TRBV11-3 with TRBJ1-4, with 9 bases aligning to TRBD1. The CDR3 totals 19 residues. V trimming: 5 bases; J trimming: 0 bases; junction bases outside the gene matches: 13. The germline gives CDR1 SGHNT, CDR2 YENEEA. The CDR3 loop is CASSPGQGKGLATNEKLFF. CDR3 nucleotides: TGTGCCAGCAGCCCGGGACAGGGTAAAGGCCTTGCAACTAATGAAAAACTGTTTTTT.

The rearrangement links TRBV13 to TRBJ1-4, with TRBD1 matching over 9 bases. Germline CDR1 and CDR2: PRHDT and FYEKMQ (reference sequence). The V segment lost 2 bases and the J segment 8 bases; nucleotides outside the gene matches: 3. This CDR3 contains 14 residues. CDR3 sequence: CASSLRDREEKLFF. The DNA of the CDR3 is TGTGCCAGCAGCTTAAGGGACAGGGAGGAAAAACTGTTTTTT.

The chain carries TRBV11-2 and TRBJ2-5, with D perhaps TRBD2 (6 bases). V shed 4 bases and J shed 0 bases, with 12 bases lying between them. The germline CDR1 and CDR2 sequences are SGHAT and FQNNGV. This CDR3 is 15 amino acids long. The CDR3 reads CASSSRGGDQETQYF. The CDR3 DNA is TGTGCCAGCAGCTCCAGAGGCGGGGACCAAGAGACCCAGTACTTC. The whole variable domain, filled in from reference TRBV11-2 and TRBJ2-5, reads EAGVAQSPRYKIIEKRQSVAFWCNPISGHATLYWYQQILGQGPKLLIQFQNNGVVDDSQLPKDRFSAERLKGVDSTLKIQPAKLEDSAVYLCASSSRGGDQETQYFGPGTRLLVL.

The CDR3 nucleotides are TGTGCCAGCAGTTCCCCTGGCGGCCAGGGCGTCCATGAGCAGTTCTTC. Its translation is CASSSPGGQGVHEQFF. This chain joins TRBV21-1 and TRBJ2-1; the D call in the table, TRBD1, was not verified against the DNA. TRBV21-1 is a recognized pseudogene. There are 16 residues in the CDR3.

The rearrangement joins TRBV19 to TRBJ1-2; 7 positions match TRBD1. V dropped 0 bases and J dropped 2; count of bases not matched to a gene: 6. This CDR3 has 16 amino acids. CDR1 is LNHDA, CDR2 SQIVND, per germline (reference sequence). CDR3 loop: CASSIDLDRRNYGYTF. The CDR3 region has the DNA TGTGCCAGTAGTATAGATCTGGACAGGAGAAACTATGGCTACACCTTC.

J is TRBJ1-5 and V is TRBV11-2; 8 bases map to TRBD1. After removal of 5 bases from V and 6 bases from J, the junction contained 3 bases not matched to a gene. The germline gives CDR1 SGHAT, CDR2 FQNNGV. The CDR3 is 13 amino acids. This CDR3 is CASSRTGSQPQHF. The CDR3 nucleotides read TGTGCCAGCAGCAGGACAGGGAGTCAGCCCCAGCATTTT. Full variable domain (rest looked up from reference TRBV11-2 and TRBJ1-5): EAGVAQSPRYKIIEKRQSVAFWCNPISGHATLYWYQQILGQGPKLLIQFQNNGVVDDSQLPKDRFSAERLKGVDSTLKIQPAKLEDSAVYLCASSRTGSQPQHFGDGTRLSIL.

In the case of this clone: Other DNA sequences within the sample encode an identical CDR3. The J gene is TRBJ1-6, the V gene TRBV9; 9 bases align to TRBD1. Germline lookup yields CDR1 SGDLS and CDR2 YYNGEE. The CDR3 sequence is 14 residues long. Trimming took 3 bases from V and 7 from J; bases not matched to a gene: 2. The DNA for the CDR3 is TGTGCCAGCAGCGCAGGGACAGGGAATTCACCCCTCCACTTT. Translation gives CASSAGTGNSPLHF.

There are a few counts of this clone. The chain has TRBV7-9 and TRBJ2-1; TRBD2 matches at 10 bases. J lost 7 bases, V lost 5 bases, and 8 bases had no gene match. There are 15 residues in the CDR3. The germline gives CDR1 SEHNR, CDR2 FQNEAQ (reference sequence). The CDR3 DNA sequence: TGTGCCAGCAGCACTAGCGGGATAAGGGGGAATGAGCAGTTCTTC. Translating gives CASSTSGIRGNEQFF.

V is TRBV6-5 and J is TRBJ1-2; 7 nucleotides line up with TRBD1. V lost 1 base to trimming and J lost 4 bases; unmatched junction nucleotides: 3. The CDR3 is 14 amino acids. Germline V CDR1 and CDR2: MNHEY, SVGAGI. The DNA for the CDR3 is TGTGCCAGCAGTTACTTAGGGACAGCCTATGGCTACACCTTC. This gives the protein CASSYLGTAYGYTF.

The chain joins TRBV3-1 (or the pseudogene TRBV3-2) to TRBJ2-7; possible D gene TRBD2, 7 bases. V was clipped by 3 bases and J by 7 bases, with 22 bases between them. CDR3 length: 16 residues. Germline V CDR1 and CDR2: LGHDT, YNNKEL (reference sequence). CDR3 in DNA: TGTGCCAGCAGCCATCCGAGGGGGGGGCTGTCGAGGGAGCAGTACGTC. The encoded protein is CASSHPRGGLSREQYV.

The chain employs TRBV6-2 or TRBV6-3 and TRBJ2-1, with TRBD2 matching 13 bases. V lost 4 bases and J lost 8; bases outside the gene matches: 8. Germline loops: CDR1 MNHEY, CDR2 SVGEGT. The CDR3 is made up of 16 amino acids. The CDR3, as DNA: TGTGCCAGCAGTTCCCCGGGACTAGCGGGAATCGATGAGCAGTTCTTC. Translation gives CASSSPGLAGIDEQFF.

This clone was observed a single time. This rearrangement joins TRBV9 to TRBJ2-3, with 7 positions matching TRBD1. The CDR3 is made up of 15 amino acids. V trimming: 3 bases; J trimming: 2 bases; junction bases outside the gene matches: 6. The germline gives CDR1 SGDLS, CDR2 YYNGEE. The CDR3 reads CASSATGVYTDTQYF. The CDR3 nucleotides read TGTGCCAGCAGCGCAACAGGGGTTTACACAGATACGCAGTATTTT.

This chain links TRBV24-1 with TRBJ2-4; 9 bases map to TRBD1. Germline V CDR1 and CDR2: KGHDR, SFDVKD. CDR3 size: 17 residues. Trimming took 4 bases from V and 3 from J; bases not matched to a gene: 9. The CDR3 sequence: CATSDPTQGADKNIQYF. DNA of the CDR3: TGTGCCACCAGTGACCCAACACAGGGGGCCGACAAAAACATTCAGTACTTC.

V is TRBV5-6 and J is TRBJ1-5, with D unresolved. Trimming left V 0 bases short and J 6 bases short, with 10 bases between. CDR3 length: 14 amino acids. Germline CDR1 is SGHDT and CDR2 is YYEEEE. Here the CDR3 reads CASSLGWASQPQHF. CDR3 DNA: TGTGCCAGCAGCTTGGGCTGGGCGAGTCAGCCCCAGCATTTT.

The chain recombines TRBV28 with TRBJ2-1; 11 bases are a match to TRBD2. The J segment lost 0 bases and the V segment lost 1 base, leaving 5 bases of the junction unmatched. The CDR3 totals 18 residues. The germline V gene has CDR1 MDHEN and CDR2 SYDVKM. CDR3 bases: TGTGCCAGCAGTTTATCTGGACTAGCGGGTAGCTCCTACAATGAGCAGTTCTTC. It yields the protein CASSLSGLAGSSYNEQFF.

This clone showed up just once. V is TRBV24-1 and J is TRBJ2-3, with 12 nucleotides matching TRBD2. The germline V gene encodes CDR1 KGHDR and CDR2 SFDVKD. The CDR3 covers 16 residues. The trim removed 3 bases at V and 5 bases at J, leaving 5 bases unmatched. The CDR3 coding sequence is TGTGCCACCAGTGATCCGACTAGCGGGAGTGTAGATACGCAGTATTTT. It yields the protein CATSDPTSGSVDTQYF.

This clone occurred a few times. The chain uses TRBV7-9 and TRBJ2-1; 11 nucleotides align to TRBD2. The CDR3 extends over 20 amino acids. V gave up 5 bases and J gave up 6 bases; unmatched junction bases: 21. The germline V gene has CDR1 SEHNR and CDR2 FQNEAQ (reference sequence). Here the CDR3 reads CASSKSPGLAATAPINEQFF. The CDR3 DNA sequence: TGTGCCAGCAGCAAATCTCCGGGACTAGCGGCCACCGCCCCCATCAATGAGCAGTTCTTC.

CDR3 bases: TGTGCCTGGAGTACAGGGTATAATTCACCCCTCCACTTT. This encodes CAWSTGYNSPLHF. This chain uses TRBV30 with TRBJ1-6; possible D gene TRBD1, 6 bases. Germline CDR1 is GTSNPN and CDR2 is SVGIG (reference sequence). Trimming cost V 2 bases and J 4 bases, with 6 bases left between them. The CDR3 has 13 residues.

The chain joins TRBV27 to TRBJ1-1; TRBD1 might be the D (5 bases). The CDR3 consists of 15 residues. V dropped 4 bases and J dropped 1 base, with 13 bases sitting between them. Germline assignment: CDR1 MNHEY and CDR2 SMNVEV (reference sequence). CDR3: CASSSPRGGNTEAFF. The CDR3 DNA is TGTGCCAGCAGTTCACCTCGGGGGGGGAACACTGAAGCTTTCTTT.

The sample holds one count of this clone. V is TRBV19 and J is TRBJ2-3; TRBD2 aligns across 9 bases. The CDR3 is 16 residues long. V dropped 10 bases and J dropped 0; count of bases not matched to a gene: 11. CDR1 is LNHDA, CDR2 SQIVND, per germline (reference sequence). This chain's CDR3 is CATSFRTSGSTDTQYF. As DNA, the CDR3 is TGTGCCACCTCTTTCCGAACTAGCGGGAGCACAGATACGCAGTATTTT.

This chain uses TRBV15 with TRBJ2-5; a possible D gene is TRBD1 (5 bases). Germline values: CDR1 LNHNV, CDR2 YYDKDF (reference sequence). CDR3 length: 14 amino acids. The ends were cut back, 5 bases at V and 2 bases at J, with 12 bases in the middle. In nucleotides, the CDR3 is TGTGCCACCAGCGCCCGACAGATACAAGAGACCCAGTACTTC. It encodes CATSARQIQETQYF.

The genes are TRBV3-1 (or the pseudogene TRBV3-2) and TRBJ2-1; 7 bases line up with TRBD2. The germline V gene encodes CDR1 LGHDT and CDR2 YNNKEL (reference sequence). Trimming took 3 bases from V and 4 from J; bases not matched to a gene: 6. The CDR3 is 15 amino acids. CDR3 DNA sequence: TGTGCCAGCAGCCACGTCGGGAGGAGGTACAATGAGCAGTTCTTC. Its protein product is CASSHVGRRYNEQFF.

The V call is TRBV12-3 or TRBV12-4, the J call TRBJ1-2; a possible D gene is TRBD1 (5 bases). The CDR3 sequence is 13 residues long. The V end lost 2 bases, the J end lost 4 bases, and 8 bases lay between the germline ends. This CDR3 reads CASSLRGVYGYTF. The CDR3 DNA is TGTGCCAGCAGTTTAAGGGGTGTCTATGGCTACACCTTC.

The V call is TRBV11-2, the J call TRBJ2-3; D is ambiguous. Germline loops: CDR1 SGHAT, CDR2 FQNNGV. V was clipped by 2 bases and J by 2 bases, with 8 bases between them. The CDR3 contains 14 residues. CDR3: CASSLSIFTDTQYF. CDR3 nucleotide sequence: TGTGCCAGCAGCTTAAGCATCTTCACAGATACGCAGTATTTT.

V and J are TRBV3-1 (or the pseudogene TRBV3-2) and TRBJ2-1; D is perhaps TRBD2 (5 bases). Trimming left V 5 bases short and J 5 bases short, with 16 bases between. Germline V gene sequence: CDR1 LGHDT, CDR2 YNNKEL (reference sequence). The CDR3 is made up of 15 amino acids. The CDR3 sequence: CASSARDQLDNEQFF. For the CDR3, the DNA is TGTGCCAGCAGCGCCCGGGATCAGCTGGACAATGAGCAGTTCTTC.

This chain links TRBV24-1 with TRBJ2-3; a possible D gene is TRBD1 (6 bases). V lost 3 bases, J lost 2 bases, and 14 bases lay in between. This CDR3 has 16 amino acids. Germline V gene lookup returns CDR1 KGHDR and CDR2 SFDVKD. CDR3 amino acids: CATSDPRDTNTDTQYF. CDR3 DNA sequence: TGTGCCACCAGTGATCCCCGGGACACCAACACAGATACGCAGTATTTT.

This clone was seen a single time. The CDR3 sequence is CASSLARQGAAFF. CDR3 sequence (DNA): TGTGCCAGCAGCTTAGCAAGGCAGGGGGCAGCTTTCTTT. The V call is TRBV7-9, the J call TRBJ1-1, with TRBD1 identical over 8 bases. After removal of 0 bases from V and 10 bases from J, the junction contained 4 bases not matched to a gene. CDR1 is SEHNR and CDR2 is FQNEAQ in the germline V gene (reference sequence). CDR3 length equals 13 residues.